This T cell receptor (beta chain) emerged from a study of T-cell memory formation after mild COVID-19. In the study overall: TCR clusters largely stayed donor specific. Notes on the study in general: For second-wave clones that peaked at day 37, SARS-CoV-2 specificity went unverified.

Comments on this clonotype: Its specificity is unknown.

This CDR3 is 13 amino acids long. CDR1 KGHSH and CDR2 LQKENI come from the germline V gene. V lost 3 bases and J lost 4, with 8 bases in between. TCRdb reanalysed the 5' RACE reads using MiXCR and keeps one entry per CDR3 protein. The sample lists 450,000 to 650,000 distinct CDR3 sequences, approximately 19% seen once, with about 12% in the top ten. The receptor was derived from an adult woman who had mild COVID-19 (a few samples of this study predate the infection). Cell type and time point are not known. Sequenced input: PBMCs or a T cell subset sorted from them (not recorded which). The chain joins TRBV18 to TRBJ2-3; D uncertain. The CDR3 DNA sequence: TGTGCCAGCTCACCGGCAGCCGCAGATACGCAGTATTTT. Residues: CASSPAAADTQYF.